These 8 T cell receptor beta chains came from one sample sequenced in a study of shared clonotypes between healthy human individuals. The naive CD8 population came from CD45RO-negative cells selected for CCR7, without terminally differentiated effector memory CD45RA+ cells. Libraries were prepared by immunoSEQ multiplex PCR; TCRdb keeps only in-frame clonotypes and omits some of them. The data show hundreds of thousands of clones, with about 96% seen just once and less than 0.25% held by the top ten. Specimen: naive CD8+ T cells sorted from blood. The receptors come from a man in his thirties or forties in good health.

The chain joins TRBV7-8 to TRBJ2-7; 7 bases are shared with TRBD1. Germline V CDR1 and CDR2: SGHVS, FQNEAQ. V lost 5 bases, J lost 2 bases, and 6 bases stayed unmatched. The length of the CDR3 is 14 residues. CDR3: CASSMQTGTYEQYF. The CDR3 DNA reads TGTGCCAGCAGCATGCAGACAGGGACCTACGAGCAGTACTTC.

The chain uses TRBV15 and TRBJ2-5; D may correspond to TRBD1 or TRBD2 (5 bases each). CDR1 is LNHNV, CDR2 YYDKDF, per germline (reference sequence). With 3 bases removed from V and 5 bases from J, the gap between germline ends came to 16 bases. The CDR3 is made up of 15 amino acids. CDR3 bases: TGTGCCACCAGCAGGGGACCGACAGTCCCCGAGACCCAGTACTTC. Residues: CATSRGPTVPETQYF.

The gene calls are TRBV7-2 and TRBJ2-1; the match to TRBD2 covers 8 bases. Losses at the gene ends were 5 bases for V and 4 bases for J; bases not matched to a gene: 10. The CDR3 length is 16 residues. CDR1 and CDR2 from the germline V gene are SGHTA and FQGNSA. Here the CDR3 DNA reads TGTGCCAGCAGCCCGCAGCGGGAGTCGAGGTACAATGAGCAGTTCTTC. Encoded protein: CASSPQRESRYNEQFF.

The J gene is TRBJ2-7, the V gene TRBV7-9; a weak D match, TRBD1 (6 bases). Trimming took 5 bases from V and 2 from J, leaving 13 bases between them. Germline V gene data show CDR1 as SEHNR and CDR2 as FQNEAQ (reference sequence). The CDR3 runs to 14 residues. The CDR3 region is CASSPTGLTYEQYF. The CDR3 DNA sequence: TGTGCCAGCAGCCCGACAGGCCTCACCTACGAGCAGTACTTC.

The chain links TRBV7-9 to TRBJ2-7; 13 nucleotides match TRBD2. The CDR3 contains 18 residues. CDR1 and CDR2 from the germline V gene are SEHNR and FQNEAQ (reference sequence). V lost 6 bases to trimming and J lost 0 bases; unmatched junction nucleotides: 11. CDR3 nucleotides: TGTGCCAGCAGTCCGACTAGCGGGAGGCAGGTCGGCTCCTACGAGCAGTACTTC. Translation gives CASSPTSGRQVGSYEQYF.

The genes are TRBV7-8 and TRBJ2-3, with D possibly matching TRBD1 (5 bases). The germline CDR1 and CDR2 sequences are SGHVS and FQNEAQ. Trimming took off 5 bases at V and 2 bases at J, with 17 bases between the two ends. The CDR3 runs to 16 residues. CDR3 residues: CASSIWGLGVTDTQYF. CDR3 nucleotide sequence: TGTGCCAGCAGCATTTGGGGCTTGGGCGTCACAGATACGCAGTATTTT.

The rearrangement links TRBV30 to TRBJ2-1; TRBD2 agrees at 8 bases. V lost 0 bases to trimming and J lost 4 bases; unmatched junction nucleotides: 2. The CDR3 loop spans 14 amino acids. The germline V gene encodes CDR1 GTSNPN and CDR2 SVGIG (reference sequence). The CDR3 here is CAWSVLAAYNEQFF. The DNA of the CDR3 is TGTGCCTGGAGTGTACTAGCGGCATACAATGAGCAGTTCTTC.

The chain carries TRBV5-6 and TRBJ2-3; 7 bases line up with TRBD1. CDR1 SGHDT and CDR2 YYEEEE come from the germline V gene. The V gene end was trimmed by 3 bases and the J gene end by 0 bases; junction bases not matched to a gene: 1. The CDR3 contains 14 residues. As DNA, the CDR3 is TGTGCCAGCAGCTCGACAGGGAGCACAGATACGCAGTATTTT. This codes for CASSSTGSTDTQYF.